The 30 T cell receptor beta chains below were found in one sample sequenced in a study of blood T cell repertoires in COVID-19. The protocol was immunoSEQ multiplex PCR, while the TCRdb copy is restricted to in-frame clones and leaves out a portion. Among about 90,000 clones listed, about nine tenths were seen once. Sample: peripheral blood. These receptor sequences come from a man between 45 and 60 years old with acute or convalescent COVID-19.

V and J are TRBV11-2 and TRBJ2-5; TRBD1 might be the D (6 bases). The CDR3 runs 14 residues. Germline CDR1 reads SGHAT; CDR2 reads FQNNGV. Trimming took off 5 bases at V and 2 bases at J, with 12 bases between the two ends. The CDR3 DNA is TGTGCCAGCAGCCCGACAGGTATTCAAGAGACCCAGTACTTC. Encoded protein: CASSPTGIQETQYF.

V and J are TRBV2 and TRBJ2-7; the match to TRBD2 covers 7 bases. The J segment lost 3 bases and the V segment lost 6 bases, leaving 14 bases of the junction unmatched. Germline V gives CDR1 SNHLY, CDR2 FYNNEI. The CDR3 is 16 residues long. CDR3 bases: TGTGCCAGCAGCCTACGCGGCGGGTCGGGGGGCTACGAGCAGTACTTC. Its translation: CASSLRGGSGGYEQYF.

The chain employs TRBV3-1 (or the pseudogene TRBV3-2) and TRBJ1-2; D is perhaps TRBD1 (6 bases). The CDR3 length is 13 residues. Germline lookup yields CDR1 LGHDT and CDR2 YNNKEL (reference sequence). V shed 4 bases and J shed 4 bases, with 10 bases lying between them. The CDR3 nucleotides read TGTGCCAGCAGCCGACAGACAGGCTATGGCTACACCTTC. Residues: CASSRQTGYGYTF.

This chain links TRBV3-1 (or the pseudogene TRBV3-2) with TRBJ1-4, with D tentatively TRBD1 (6 bases). The CDR3 totals 15 residues. Per germline, CDR1 LGHDT and CDR2 YNNKEL (reference sequence). V gave up 4 bases and J gave up 4 bases, with 13 bases separating them. CDR3 coding DNA: TGTGCCAGCAGCCCCAGACAGGCCCTTAATGAAAAACTGTTTTTT. The encoded protein is CASSPRQALNEKLFF.

CDR3 sequence reads: CAWSVGGRAEAFF. As DNA, the CDR3 is TGTGCCTGGAGTGTGGGAGGGCGCGCTGAAGCTTTCTTT. The genes are TRBV30 and TRBJ1-1; D unclear. Trimming took 0 bases from V and 6 from J, leaving 11 bases between them. CDR1 is GTSNPN and CDR2 is SVGIG in the germline V gene (reference sequence). The CDR3 is made up of 13 amino acids.

This chain links TRBV6-2 or TRBV6-3 with TRBJ2-7, with 10 bases aligning to TRBD1. The CDR3 totals 15 residues. CDR1 and CDR2 (germline): MNHEY, SVGEGT. Germline trimming cut 4 bases from V and 2 bases from J; bases unmatched to any gene: 5. CDR3 sequence reads: CASSSYGTGAYEQYF. The CDR3 DNA is TGTGCCAGCAGTTCCTACGGGACAGGGGCCTACGAGCAGTACTTC.

The chain combines TRBV7-9 with TRBJ2-1; weak D call: TRBD2 (5 bases). Germline-derived CDR1 and CDR2 are SEHNR and FQNEAQ (reference sequence). V dropped 6 bases and J dropped 6 bases, with 9 bases sitting between them. The CDR3 has 12 amino acids. The CDR3 region is CASRTTSNEQFF. CDR3 DNA sequence: TGTGCCAGCAGAACTACTAGCAATGAGCAGTTCTTC. The complete variable domain, with remaining parts taken from reference TRBV7-9 and TRBJ2-1, reads DTGVSQNPRHKITKRGQNVTFRCDPISEHNRLYWYRQTLGQGPEFLTYFQNEAQLEKSRLLSDRFSAERPKGSFSTLEIQRTEQGDSAMYLCASRTTSNEQFFGPGTRLTVL.

The chain links TRBV5-1 to TRBJ2-2; TRBD2 is a possible D gene (6 bases). Trimming took 4 bases from V and 5 from J, leaving 12 bases between them. This CDR3 is built from 14 residues. Germline V CDR1 and CDR2: SGHRS, YFSETQ. In DNA, the CDR3 is TGCGCCAGCAGCGAAACTAGCAGAACCGGGGAGCTGTTTTTT. It yields the protein CASSETSRTGELFF.

This clone was observed a handful of times. V gene TRBV7-2 combines with J gene TRBJ1-2; TRBD1 aligns across 9 bases. The CDR3 is 14 amino acids. The V and J ends lost 4 bases and 7 bases, in that order; junction bases with no gene match: 7. In germline, CDR1 is SGHTA, CDR2 FQGNSA. The CDR3 here is CASSSPGQGPGYTF. As DNA, the CDR3 is TGTGCCAGCAGCTCCCCGGGACAGGGACCTGGCTACACCTTC.

This chain uses TRBV19 with TRBJ2-7; 9 positions agree with TRBD1. Germline-derived CDR1 and CDR2 are LNHDA and SQIVND (reference sequence). The CDR3 runs 15 residues. V shed 1 base, J shed 6 bases, and the junction held 7 bases outside the gene matches. The CDR3 reads CASSIVPGQGVEQYF. CDR3 nucleotides: TGTGCCAGTAGTATAGTCCCGGGACAGGGAGTCGAGCAGTACTTC. The entire variable domain, with the rest obtained from reference TRBV19 and TRBJ2-7, is as follows: DGGITQSPKYLFRKEGQNVTLSCEQNLNHDAMYWYRQDPGQGLRLIYYSQIVNDFQKGDIAEGYSVSREKKESFPLTVTSAQKNPTAFYLCASSIVPGQGVEQYFGPGTRLTVT.

The rearrangement uses TRBV7-9 and TRBJ2-5, with 9 nucleotides matching TRBD2. V gave up 5 bases and J gave up 5 bases; unmatched junction bases: 9. The germline CDR1 and CDR2 sequences are SEHNR and FQNEAQ (reference sequence). The CDR3 runs 15 residues. CDR3 sequence (DNA): TGTGCCAGCAGCCTGGAACTAGCGGGTGCGGAGACCCAGTACTTC. Protein: CASSLELAGAETQYF.

This clone was counted only a few times. CDR3 sequence reads: CSVEGWAGGPYEQYF. The CDR3 DNA reads as TGCAGCGTTGAAGGTTGGGCGGGAGGGCCCTACGAGCAGTACTTC. V gene TRBV29-1 combines with J gene TRBJ2-7; TRBD2 agrees at 9 bases. V trimming: 1 base; J trimming: 2 bases; junction bases outside the gene matches: 6. Germline V CDR1 and CDR2: SQVTM, ANQGSEA. The CDR3 has 15 amino acids.

This clone was seen only once. This sequence joins TRBV19 and TRBJ1-3, with D possibly being TRBD1 (6 bases). Germline values: CDR1 LNHDA, CDR2 SQIVND (reference sequence). V lost 6 bases and J 2 bases, leaving 14 bases between the germline ends. This CDR3 spans 15 amino acids. For the CDR3, the DNA is TGTGCCAGTAGCCGAAACAGGGCCACTGGAAACACCATATATTTT. Its protein product is CASSRNRATGNTIYF.

The chain links TRBV27 to TRBJ2-7; 10 bases align to TRBD2. Unmatched junction bases numbered 10, after V lost 6 bases and J lost 8 bases. Looked up from germline, CDR1 is MNHEY and CDR2 is SMNVEV (reference sequence). The CDR3 is 14 amino acids. As DNA, the CDR3 is TGTGCCAGCAGCCCGATGCTAGCGGGAGCCCAGCAGTACTTC. This sequence encodes CASSPMLAGAQQYF.

This chain connects TRBV7-2 to TRBJ1-1; D unresolved. V shed 5 bases and J shed 0 bases, with 16 bases lying between them. This CDR3 spans 16 amino acids. CDR1 is SGHTA and CDR2 is FQGNSA in the germline V gene. The CDR3 protein is CASSRGHNKMNTEAFF. The CDR3, as DNA: TGTGCCAGCAGCCGGGGTCACAACAAGATGAACACTGAAGCTTTCTTT.

This chain uses TRBV7-2 with TRBJ2-4, with TRBD2 matching 10 bases. The CDR3 contains 19 residues. Germline CDR1 and CDR2: SGHTA and FQGNSA. V gave up 1 base and J gave up 0 bases; unmatched junction bases: 9. The CDR3 is CASSLGRPSGGIAKNIQYF. CDR3 sequence (DNA): TGTGCCAGCAGCTTAGGTCGGCCTAGCGGGGGTATAGCCAAAAACATTCAGTACTTC.

The chain links TRBV5-1 to TRBJ2-2; 7 bases line up with TRBD2. The CDR3 has 16 amino acids. V lost 5 bases and J lost 0; bases outside the gene matches: 7. Germline assignment: CDR1 SGHRS and CDR2 YFSETQ. CDR3 sequence: CASSPRLASNTGELFF. CDR3 DNA sequence: TGCGCCAGCAGTCCGAGACTAGCTTCGAACACCGGGGAGCTGTTTTTT.

The chain combines TRBV18 with TRBJ1-2, with TRBD1 as a possible D gene (6 bases). Germline V gene data show CDR1 as KGHSH and CDR2 as LQKENI. Trimming shortened V by 2 bases and J by 6 bases, and 7 bases separated the two germline ends. The CDR3 sequence is 12 residues long. The CDR3 sequence is CASSPNRDGYTF. The CDR3 bases are TGTGCCAGCTCACCAAACAGGGATGGCTACACCTTC.

V and J are TRBV11-3 and TRBJ2-3; 7 nucleotides match TRBD2. Trimming took 2 bases from V and 5 from J; bases not matched to a gene: 10. Looked up from germline, CDR1 is SGHNT and CDR2 is YENEEA. This CDR3 comprises 16 residues. In DNA, the CDR3 is TGTGCCAGCAGCTTAAGGAGCGGGAATTGGGGAGATACGCAGTATTTT. Its translation: CASSLRSGNWGDTQYF.

The V call is TRBV4-1, the J call TRBJ2-3; 9 nucleotides match TRBD2. CDR1 is MGHRA, CDR2 YSYEKL, per germline. The CDR3 runs to 17 residues. J lost 0 bases, V lost 0 bases, and 4 bases had no gene match. DNA for the CDR3: TGCGCCAGCAGCCAAGACGGCGGGGGGGCCAGCACAGATACGCAGTATTTT. Encoded protein: CASSQDGGGASTDTQYF.

J is TRBJ1-1 and V is TRBV19; D might be TRBD1 (5 bases). CDR3 length equals 13 residues. Trimming stripped 9 bases from V and 1 base from J, with 12 bases between. CDR1 LNHDA and CDR2 SQIVND come from the germline V gene (reference sequence). CDR3: CASRPDRNTEAFF. CDR3 in DNA: TGTGCCAGCCGTCCTGACAGGAACACTGAAGCTTTCTTT.

The J gene is TRBJ2-5, the V gene TRBV7-9; D perhaps matches TRBD2 (5 bases). The V gene's germline CDR1 is SEHNR and CDR2 FQNEAQ (reference sequence). Trimming stripped 5 bases from V and 4 bases from J, with 14 bases between. The CDR3 has 14 amino acids. The chain's CDR3 is CASSLHGVGETQYF. The CDR3 nucleotides are TGTGCCAGCAGCCTACACGGGGTTGGAGAGACCCAGTACTTC.

The rearrangement joins TRBV19 to TRBJ2-3; D might be TRBD2 (7 bases). The CDR3 sequence is 18 residues long. The germline V gene has CDR1 LNHDA and CDR2 SQIVND (reference sequence). V was pared by 3 bases and J by 4 bases, with 23 bases between. The CDR3 protein is CASSMSFSGAGAADTQYF. The CDR3 DNA reads as TGTGCCAGTAGTATGAGTTTTTCGGGGGCGGGAGCCGCAGATACGCAGTATTTT.

This rearrangement joins TRBV6-2 or TRBV6-3 to TRBJ2-2; TRBD1 matches at 8 bases. Germline lookup yields CDR1 MNHEY and CDR2 SVGEGT. The CDR3 is 16 amino acids. After removal of 6 bases from V and 5 bases from J, the junction contained 11 bases not matched to a gene. The CDR3 region has the DNA TGTGCCAGCAGCGGCATACAGGGGGTAGGGACCGGGGAGCTGTTTTTT. It translates to CASSGIQGVGTGELFF.

Concerning this clone: Distinct nucleotide sequences in the sample also encode this CDR3. The chain has TRBV27 and TRBJ1-5; TRBD1 might be the D (5 bases). This CDR3 region has 14 residues. Germline assignment: CDR1 MNHEY and CDR2 SMNVEV (reference sequence). Trimming left V 2 bases short and J 0 bases short, with 5 bases between. CDR3 coding DNA: TGTGCCAGCAGTTTACAGGGTAGCAATCAGCCCCAGCATTTT. This sequence encodes CASSLQGSNQPQHF.

The V call is TRBV5-8, the J call TRBJ2-1; 8 nucleotides agree with TRBD2. V dropped 1 base and J dropped 7; count of bases not matched to a gene: 13. This CDR3 comprises 17 residues. CDR1 and CDR2 (germline): SGHTS, YDEGEE. The CDR3 reads CASSLWTHEAGGNEQFF. The CDR3 nucleotides are TGTGCCAGCAGCTTGTGGACTCATGAGGCGGGAGGTAATGAGCAGTTCTTC.

V gene TRBV6-5 combines with J gene TRBJ1-4; unclear D gene. The CDR3 loop spans 14 amino acids. In germline, CDR1 is MNHEY, CDR2 SVGAGI. V lost 2 bases to trimming and J lost 7 bases, with 11 bases between them. The CDR3 DNA reads as TGTGCCAGCAGTTACGAGGCGGGAGGTGAAAAACTGTTTTTT. Encoded protein: CASSYEAGGEKLFF.

About this clone: A junction end diverges from the germline sequence, so it may reflect a read error. This chain connects TRBV9 to TRBJ1-1; D is ambiguous. The CDR3 contains 13 residues. Germline CDR1 reads SGDLS; CDR2 reads YYNGEE. The CDR3 nucleotides are TGTGCCAGCAGTGTAGCGGGGAACACTGAAGCTTTCTTT. Amino acid sequence: CASSVAGNTEAFF. The variable domain in full, completed from reference TRBV9 and TRBJ1-1, reads DSGVTQTPKHLITATGQRVTLRCSPRSGDLSVYWYQQSLDQGLQFLIQYYNGEERAKGNILERFSAQQFPDLHSELNLSSLELGDSALYFCASSVAGNTEAFFGQGTRLTVV.

The CDR3 sequence is CASSKRTDRVNTEAFF. The CDR3 nucleotides are TGTGCCAGCAGCAAACGGACCGACAGGGTCAACACTGAAGCTTTCTTT. The chain is built from TRBV21-1 and TRBJ1-1; TRBD1 is taken as the D call from the table, unchecked against the DNA. TRBV21-1 represents a pseudogene. The CDR3 contains 16 residues.

V usage is TRBV14 and J usage is TRBJ1-2; unclear D gene. V was clipped by 1 base and J by 7 bases, with 10 bases between them. The CDR3 extends over 13 amino acids. Germline CDR1 reads SGHDN; CDR2 reads FVKESK. CDR3 in amino acids: CASSQAWEVGYTF. The CDR3 coding sequence is TGTGCCAGCAGCCAAGCGTGGGAGGTTGGCTACACCTTC.